Below, 21 T cell receptor beta chains from the same sample are listed, as sequenced in a study of blood T cell repertoires in COVID-19. Sequencing used immunoSEQ multiplex PCR; TCRdb keeps in-frame clones, though not all of them. The sample has about 110,000 clones; roughly 88% are singletons. Sequencing input: peripheral blood. These TCRs come from a human donor in a cohort sampled during active COVID-19.

The gene calls are TRBV19 and TRBJ2-1; D perhaps matches TRBD2 (5 bases). The germline gives CDR1 LNHDA, CDR2 SQIVND (reference sequence). CDR3 size: 14 residues. The ends were cut back, 6 bases at V and 1 base at J, with 10 bases in the middle. The CDR3 nucleotides are TGTGCCAGTAGCCTGGGAGCGTCCTACAATGAGCAGTTCTTC. It yields the protein CASSLGASYNEQFF.

This sequence joins TRBV5-4 and TRBJ1-2, with D perhaps matching TRBD1 (6 bases). This CDR3 is 14 amino acids long. Trimming took off 2 bases at V and 5 bases at J, with 13 bases between the two ends. CDR1 and CDR2 from the germline V gene are SGHNT and YYREEE (reference sequence). The CDR3, as DNA: TGTGCCAGCAGCTTCCAGGGGAGTAAGTATGGCTACACCTTC. Translating it yields CASSFQGSKYGYTF.

The V call is TRBV6-5, the J call TRBJ2-7; TRBD1 matches at 7 bases. The CDR3 runs 16 residues. Germline V gene lookup returns CDR1 MNHEY and CDR2 SVGAGI. With V trimmed by 0 bases and J by 0 bases, 5 bases remained unmatched. The CDR3 nucleotides are TGTGCCAGCAGTTACTCCGTAGGGGGCGCCTCCTACGAGCAGTACTTC. It yields the protein CASSYSVGGASYEQYF.

This chain connects TRBV11-2 to TRBJ2-2; D gene unclear. The germline CDR1 and CDR2 sequences are SGHAT and FQNNGV. The V end lost 6 bases, the J end lost 1 base, and 9 bases lay between the germline ends. The CDR3 contains 14 residues. CDR3 nucleotide sequence: TGTGCCAGCAGACATCTTGGGAACACCGGGGAGCTGTTTTTT. It encodes CASRHLGNTGELFF.

The J gene is TRBJ1-5, the V gene TRBV7-8; the D is unclear. CDR1 is SGHVS, CDR2 FQNEAQ, per germline. The length of the CDR3 is 16 residues. Trimming removed 5 bases from V and 3 bases from J, with 17 bases in between. The CDR3 region has the DNA TGTGCCAGCAGCCCTTACGGGTCCGGCCTCAATCAGCCCCAGCATTTT. Translated: CASSPYGSGLNQPQHF.

The V call is TRBV11-2, the J call TRBJ1-1; TRBD1 matches 11 bases. CDR3 length: 12 amino acids. Per germline, CDR1 SGHAT and CDR2 FQNNGV. Trimming at V came to 5 bases and at J to 10 bases, leaving 3 bases not matched to a gene. In DNA, the CDR3 is TGTGCCAGCAGCCAAGGGACAGGGGGAGCTTTCTTT. Protein product: CASSQGTGGAFF.

This chain links TRBV30 with TRBJ2-1; 9 bases are shared with TRBD2. The CDR3 loop spans 14 amino acids. CDR1 GTSNPN and CDR2 SVGIG come from the germline V gene (reference sequence). Unmatched junction bases numbered 10, after V lost 6 bases and J lost 7 bases. The CDR3 DNA sequence: TGTGCCTGTATAGTTAGCGGGAGATCGAATGAGCAGTTCTTC. Its translation is CACIVSGRSNEQFF.

This clone was counted once. The chain employs TRBV5-6 and TRBJ2-7, with TRBD2 as a possible D gene (6 bases). Deletions cut 3 bases from V and 2 bases from J, with 12 bases between. This CDR3 is built from 14 residues. CDR1 is SGHDT, CDR2 YYEEEE, per germline. DNA for the CDR3: TGTGCCAGCAGCTGGGGACTTCCTACCTACGAGCAGTACTTC. This encodes CASSWGLPTYEQYF.

The chain uses TRBV11-2 and TRBJ1-4; tentative D call: TRBD1 (5 bases). This CDR3 spans 15 amino acids. Trimming took off 4 bases at V and 7 bases at J, with 16 bases between the two ends. Germline V CDR1 and CDR2: SGHAT, FQNNGV. The CDR3 DNA follows: TGTGCCAGCAGCTCCACTCAGGGTCGCGGTGAAAAACTGTTTTTT. Encoded protein: CASSSTQGRGEKLFF.

The CDR3 reads CASSLSQINEQFF. The CDR3 DNA sequence: TGTGCCAGCAGCCTTTCCCAGATCAATGAGCAGTTCTTC. The chain links TRBV7-3 to TRBJ2-1; D uncertain. The CDR3 runs to 13 residues. In germline, CDR1 is SGHTA, CDR2 FQGTGA. V dropped 5 bases and J dropped 6 bases, with 11 bases sitting between them. Filled out from reference TRBV7-3 and TRBJ2-1, the complete variable domain reads GAGVSQTPSNKVTEKGKYVELRCDPISGHTALYWYRQSLGQGPEFLIYFQGTGAADDSGLPNDRFFAVRPEGSVSTLKIQRTERGDSAVYLCASSLSQINEQFFGPGTRLTVL.

V is TRBV5-1 and J is TRBJ1-2; D remains ambiguous. Trimming took off 3 bases at V and 9 bases at J, with 15 bases between the two ends. Germline lookup yields CDR1 SGHRS and CDR2 YFSETQ. This CDR3 is built from 13 residues. In DNA, the CDR3 is TGCGCCAGCAGCTCCACCGCGGGCAGGCGCTACACCTTC. It yields the protein CASSSTAGRRYTF.

This rearrangement joins TRBV10-1 to TRBJ2-5; 7 bases are shared with TRBD1. Germline V CDR1 and CDR2: WNHNN, SYGVQD (reference sequence). The trim removed 6 bases at V and 4 bases at J, leaving 17 bases unmatched. The CDR3 totals 17 residues. The CDR3 sequence is CASRPPHDRVRGETQYF. The CDR3 nucleotides are TGCGCCAGCAGACCCCCTCATGACAGGGTCCGAGGAGAGACCCAGTACTTC.

The chain couples TRBV19 to TRBJ1-1; D uncertain. V was trimmed by 7 bases and J by 0 bases, leaving 9 bases between them. This CDR3 has 13 amino acids. The germline V gene encodes CDR1 LNHDA and CDR2 SQIVND (reference sequence). CDR3 coding DNA: TGTGCCAGTACCATGTCGGTGAACACTGAAGCTTTCTTT. Protein sequence: CASTMSVNTEAFF.

The chain employs TRBV11-2 and TRBJ2-7, with D perhaps matching TRBD2 (6 bases). The CDR3 covers 13 residues. Looked up from germline, CDR1 is SGHAT and CDR2 is FQNNGV. V lost 7 bases and J 6 bases, leaving 16 bases between the germline ends. CDR3 protein: CASNNPEGGEQYF. In DNA, the CDR3 is TGTGCCAGCAACAACCCTGAGGGAGGCGAGCAGTACTTC.

This clone appeared a single time. The chain links TRBV19 to TRBJ1-2, with D possibly being TRBD1 (5 bases). The V end was cut by 6 bases, the J end by 7 bases, with 12 bases between. CDR1 is LNHDA and CDR2 is SQIVND in the germline V gene (reference sequence). The CDR3 has 12 amino acids. CDR3 region: CASSGGVGGYTF. The CDR3 bases are TGTGCCAGTAGCGGAGGGGTCGGTGGCTACACCTTC.

CDR3 region: CATSREGGTNRAHEQFF. DNA for the CDR3: TGTGCCACCAGCAGAGAGGGGGGGACTAATAGGGCCCATGAGCAGTTCTTC. This chain links TRBV15 with TRBJ2-1; 7 nucleotides line up with TRBD2. Trimming cost V 0 bases and J 8 bases; bases outside gene matches: 13. The germline V gene encodes CDR1 LNHNV and CDR2 YYDKDF (reference sequence). The CDR3 is made up of 17 amino acids.

V is TRBV5-5 and J is TRBJ2-1; 11 nucleotides align to TRBD1. The CDR3 has 16 residues. The V gene end was trimmed by 7 bases and the J gene end by 3 bases; junction bases not matched to a gene: 9. Germline V gene sequence: CDR1 SGHKS, CDR2 YYEKEE (reference sequence). In DNA form, the CDR3 reads TGTGCCAGCTCCCTCTACGGGACAGGGGGCTACAATGAGCAGTTCTTC. This codes for CASSLYGTGGYNEQFF.

CDR3 residues: CASSLGGRVSYTF. As DNA, the CDR3 is TGTGCCAGCAGCTTAGGGGGCCGCGTCAGCTACACCTTC. The chain couples TRBV7-2 to TRBJ1-2, with a possible D match to TRBD1 (5 bases). The germline V and J ends were trimmed by 1 base and 9 bases, with 12 bases remaining between them. Germline V gene data show CDR1 as SGHTA and CDR2 as FQGNSA. CDR3 size: 13 residues.

The V and J genes are TRBV27 and TRBJ2-7, with 13 bases that match TRBD2. The CDR3 contains 16 residues. V dropped 8 bases and J dropped 2; count of bases not matched to a gene: 9. The germline V gene has CDR1 MNHEY and CDR2 SMNVEV (reference sequence). CDR3 protein: CASGSPGTSGTYEQYF. CDR3 nucleotide sequence: TGTGCCAGCGGGAGTCCCGGGACTAGCGGGACCTACGAGCAGTACTTC.

This clone has a handful of counts. In nucleotides, the CDR3 is TGTGCCAGCAGCTTAGTCCTACAGGGAGGCTACACCTTC. Encoded protein: CASSLVLQGGYTF. The chain has TRBV7-9 and TRBJ1-2, with a tentative D call TRBD1 (6 bases). V lost 1 base, J lost 8 bases, and 11 bases lay in between. The germline gives CDR1 SEHNR, CDR2 FQNEAQ (reference sequence). The CDR3 covers 13 residues.

The V gene is TRBV5-4, the J gene TRBJ2-7; tentative D call: TRBD2 (6 bases). This CDR3 has 16 amino acids. Germline values: CDR1 SGHNT, CDR2 YYREEE (reference sequence). V was clipped by 4 bases and J by 0 bases, with 17 bases between them. CDR3 loop: CASSGPGTSRSYEQYF. The CDR3 bases are TGTGCCAGCAGCGGTCCCGGGACTTCACGCTCCTACGAGCAGTACTTC.